The clone carrying this T cell receptor (beta chain) was observed a handful of times. The sample comes from a study of blood T cells in healthy people across ages. This CDR3 is 13 amino acids long. Trimming cost V 7 bases and J 5 bases, with 14 bases left between them. The germline V gene has CDR1 LGHDT and CDR2 YNNKEL (reference sequence). For the second PCR, which ran for 7 to 11 cycles, a sample-barcoded 5' primer and a J-beta primer mix were used. MiXCR was run by TCRdb on the 5' RACE reads, yielding one entry per CDR3 protein. The table includes approximately 1.5 million distinct CDR3 sequences, around 36% detected once.

This receptor was obtained from a woman in her thirties in good health. The sequencing sample was made of blood. The rearrangement joins TRBV3-1 to TRBJ2-5; D may match TRBD1 or TRBD2 (5 bases each). The DNA of the CDR3 is TGTGCCAGCATATACCGGGGCGGCGAGACCCAGTACTTC. It encodes CASIYRGGETQYF.